What follows are 22 T cell receptor beta chains derived from one specimen sequenced in a study of CD8 T cells in ankylosing spondylitis. TCRdb reprocessed the 5' RACE reads with MiXCR, giving one entry per CDR3 protein. The sample records over 200,000 distinct CDR3 sequences, about 10% being singletons. The sample consisted of blood, either unsorted or a sorted T cell fraction (not recorded which). Receptor source: a male donor with ankylosing spondylitis or in good health (not recorded which).

The V call is TRBV11-2, the J call TRBJ2-3; 9 bases line up with TRBD2. Trimming cost V 0 bases and J 2 bases; bases outside gene matches: 6. The CDR3 has 17 amino acids. Germline V gene lookup returns CDR1 SGHAT and CDR2 FQNNGV. This CDR3 is CASSLDRAGGLTDTQYF. The CDR3 DNA is TGTGCCAGCAGCTTAGATCGAGCGGGGGGCCTCACAGATACGCAGTATTTT.

This clonotype showed up just a few times. This rearrangement joins TRBV20-1 to TRBJ2-1; tentatively, D is TRBD1 (6 bases). CDR3 size: 12 residues. Germline-derived CDR1 and CDR2 are DFQATT and SNEGSKA (reference sequence). Deletions cut 3 bases from V and 14 bases from J, with 17 bases between. CDR3 protein: CSASYRVQTEFF. CDR3 nucleotides: TGCAGTGCTAGTTACAGGGTCCAAACGGAGTTCTTC.

This clonotype has at least ten counts. The chain carries TRBV5-1 and TRBJ2-5; D may be TRBD1 (5 bases). Trimming took 4 bases from V and 5 from J, leaving 18 bases between them. This CDR3 spans 15 amino acids. Germline V gene data show CDR1 as SGHRS and CDR2 as YFSETQ. DNA for the CDR3: TGCGCCAGCAGCCCCAACCTAGGGGCAGGGGAGACCCAGTACTTC. It encodes CASSPNLGAGETQYF.

This clonotype has at least ten counts. The chain combines TRBV12-3 or TRBV12-4 with TRBJ1-4; D gene unclear. The ends were cut back, 3 bases at V and 5 bases at J, with 10 bases in the middle. The CDR3 has 14 amino acids. The CDR3 spells CASSLGQQNEKLFF. For the CDR3, the DNA is TGTGCCAGCAGTTTGGGCCAACAGAATGAAAAACTGTTTTTT.

This clonotype appeared many times. The chain has TRBV12-5 and TRBJ2-4; no firm D call. The V end lost 1 base, the J end lost 8 bases, and 12 bases lay between the germline ends. Germline CDR1 LGHNT, CDR2 FRNRAP. This CDR3 spans 14 amino acids. This chain's CDR3 is CASGLELGGDIQYF. In DNA form, the CDR3 reads TGTGCTAGTGGTTTGGAACTTGGCGGTGACATTCAGTACTTC. The variable domain in full, completed from reference TRBV12-5 and TRBJ2-4, reads DARVTQTPRHKVTEMGQEVTMRCQPILGHNTVFWYRQTMMQGLELLAYFRNRAPLDDSGMPKDRFSAEMPDATLATLKIQPSEPRDSAVYFCASGLELGGDIQYFGAGTRLSVL.

In this sample, this clonotype turned up many times. Here the CDR3 reads CSARVAGLSTDTQYF. CDR3 nucleotides: TGCAGTGCTAGAGTGGCGGGGCTGAGCACAGATACGCAGTATTTT. The chain links TRBV20-1 to TRBJ2-3; D perhaps matches TRBD2 (6 bases). Germline assignment: CDR1 DFQATT and CDR2 SNEGSKA (reference sequence). This CDR3 contains 15 residues. Trimming cost V 1 base and J 0 bases, with 11 bases left between them.

The genes are TRBV3-1 and TRBJ1-2; a possible D gene is TRBD1 (5 bases). Trimming shortened V by 0 bases and J by 8 bases, and 13 bases separated the two germline ends. Germline CDR1 reads LGHDT; CDR2 reads YNNKEL (reference sequence). The CDR3 spans 14 residues. The CDR3: CASSQDGGEPGYTF. The CDR3 coding sequence is TGTGCCAGCAGCCAAGATGGGGGGGAACCCGGCTACACCTTC.

The rearrangement links TRBV5-1 to TRBJ2-7; D is ambiguous. The CDR3 sequence is 14 residues long. V dropped 0 bases and J dropped 6 bases, with 13 bases sitting between them. Germline-derived CDR1 and CDR2 are SGHRS and YFSETQ. The CDR3 region has the DNA TGCGCCAGCAGCTTGGGGGAACGGAGCGCCGAGCAGTACTTC. Its translation: CASSLGERSAEQYF.

The table lists this clonotype with many counts. V and J are TRBV29-1 and TRBJ1-1; maybe TRBD1 (5 bases). Trimming pared 0 bases from V and 12 bases from J, leaving 11 bases between. The CDR3 totals 11 residues. In germline, CDR1 is SQVTM, CDR2 ANQGSEA. The CDR3 reads CSVEERGVTFF. As DNA, the CDR3 is TGCAGCGTTGAAGAAAGGGGAGTAACTTTCTTT. The full variable domain, completed using reference TRBV29-1 and TRBJ1-1, is SAVISQKPSRDICQRGTSLTIQCQVDSQVTMMFWYRQQPGQSLTLIATANQGSEATYESGFVIDKFPISRPNLTFSTLTVSNMSPEDSSIYLCSVEERGVTFFGQGTRLTVV.

In this sample, this clonotype turned up a few times. The chain carries TRBV6-2 or TRBV6-3 and TRBJ2-1; weak D call: TRBD2 (7 bases). Germline assignment: CDR1 MNHEY and CDR2 SVGEGT. The CDR3 contains 14 residues. V gave up 2 bases and J gave up 9 bases, with 14 bases separating them. The CDR3 reads CASSYRGGGTEQFF. Here the CDR3 DNA reads TGTGCCAGCAGTTACAGGGGGGGGGGAACTGAGCAGTTCTTC.

This clonotype has just a few counts. The CDR3 sequence: CASSEYRGRPWEQFF. DNA of the CDR3: TGTGCCAGCAGCGAATACAGGGGGCGACCATGGGAGCAGTTCTTC. The chain links TRBV5-4 to TRBJ2-1; 9 nucleotides agree with TRBD1. The CDR3 totals 15 residues. Germline CDR1 reads SGHNT; CDR2 reads YYREEE (reference sequence). J was trimmed by 10 bases and V by 4 bases; bases with no gene match: 12.

This clonotype was counted ten times or more. CDR3: CSASEGLAVLRQTDTQYF. DNA of the CDR3: TGCAGTGCTAGCGAGGGACTAGCGGTCCTGCGACAGACAGATACGCAGTATTTT. The J gene is TRBJ2-3, the V gene TRBV20-1, with TRBD2 matching 11 bases. The CDR3 runs 18 residues. V gave up 3 bases and J gave up 3 bases; unmatched junction bases: 14. CDR1 DFQATT and CDR2 SNEGSKA come from the germline V gene (reference sequence).

Many counts were recorded for this clonotype. This sequence joins TRBV7-3 and TRBJ1-3, with 7 bases that match TRBD1. The CDR3 spans 17 residues. The ends lost 5 bases at V and 3 bases at J; junction bases unmatched: 13. CDR1 and CDR2 (germline): SGHTA, FQGTGA. The CDR3: CASSPTGQGNFGNTIYF. In DNA, the CDR3 is TGTGCCAGCAGCCCGACAGGGCAGGGAAATTTTGGAAACACCATATATTTT.

In its sample, this clonotype was seen many times. This chain uses TRBV28 with TRBJ1-3; no clear D. Deletions cut 3 bases from V and 0 bases from J, with 6 bases between. The CDR3 length is 14 residues. CDR1 MDHEN and CDR2 SYDVKM come from the germline V gene. CDR3 protein: CASSFGFSGNTIYF. The CDR3 bases are TGTGCCAGCAGTTTCGGGTTCTCTGGAAACACCATATATTTT.

This clonotype was counted at least ten times. The chain couples TRBV5-1 to TRBJ2-1, with TRBD1 matching over 7 bases. V lost 4 bases and J lost 8; bases outside the gene matches: 9. This CDR3 is built from 14 residues. In germline, CDR1 is SGHRS, CDR2 YFSETQ. CDR3 nucleotides: TGCGCCAGCAGCCGCTCGACAGGGTTCCATGAGCAGTTCTTC. Translated: CASSRSTGFHEQFF.

This clonotype has a handful of counts. The chain is built from TRBV5-1 and TRBJ2-7, with D perhaps matching TRBD1 (6 bases). The CDR3 is made up of 14 amino acids. V lost 2 bases and J lost 6, with 15 bases in between. In germline, CDR1 is SGHRS, CDR2 YFSETQ. CDR3 region: CASSLGAGEREQYF. DNA for the CDR3: TGCGCCAGCAGCTTAGGGGCAGGGGAACGCGAGCAGTACTTC.

This clonotype showed up many times. The chain is built from TRBV7-3 and TRBJ2-3, with 8 bases that match TRBD2. Germline trimming cut 5 bases from V and 8 bases from J; bases unmatched to any gene: 9. The germline V gene encodes CDR1 SGHTA and CDR2 FQGTGA. There are 14 residues in the CDR3. The CDR3: CASSDGGGRGTQYF. CDR3 coding DNA: TGTGCCAGCAGCGACGGGGGGGGCCGTGGTACGCAGTATTTT. Together with reference TRBV7-3 and TRBJ2-3, the CDR3 gives the full variable domain: GAGVSQTPSNKVTEKGKYVELRCDPISGHTALYWYRQSLGQGPEFLIYFQGTGAADDSGLPNDRFFAVRPEGSVSTLKIQRTERGDSAVYLCASSDGGGRGTQYFGPGTRLTVL.

In this sample, this clonotype turned up a few times. The genes are TRBV15 and TRBJ2-3; TRBD2 agrees at 8 bases. J gave up 4 bases and V 3 bases, and 6 bases lay outside the gene matches. CDR3 size: 15 residues. The germline V gene has CDR1 LNHNV and CDR2 YYDKDF (reference sequence). Here the CDR3 reads CATSSRKTSADTQYF. The CDR3 DNA sequence: TGTGCCACCAGCAGTCGCAAGACTAGCGCAGATACGCAGTATTTT.

Ten or more counts support this clonotype. The rearrangement links TRBV12-3 or TRBV12-4 to TRBJ2-3, with D possibly TRBD2 on 7 matching bases. The V end lost 7 bases, the J end lost 2 bases, and 16 bases lay between the germline ends. CDR3 length: 15 residues. The CDR3 nucleotides are TGTGCCAGCAACCCAAGAGGGGGGGACACAGATACGCAGTATTTT. Protein: CASNPRGGDTDTQYF.

This clonotype occurred many times. The chain combines TRBV9 with TRBJ2-3; no definite D call. This CDR3 comprises 17 residues. V lost 2 bases and J lost 2, with 18 bases in between. Germline CDR1 SGDLS, CDR2 YYNGEE. Here the CDR3 DNA reads TGTGCCAGCAGCGTCCTCTTCTCGACTTCCTACACAGATACGCAGTATTTT. Encoded protein: CASSVLFSTSYTDTQYF.

This clonotype was seen many times. The chain has TRBV20-1 and TRBJ2-3, with D possibly TRBD2 on 6 matching bases. Germline V lookup: CDR1 DFQATT, CDR2 SNEGSKA (reference sequence). Trimming took off 2 bases at V and 14 bases at J, with 23 bases between the two ends. The CDR3 has 14 residues. CDR3 sequence: CSARPPEGTSRPYF. CDR3 DNA sequence: TGCAGTGCTAGACCCCCGGAGGGAACTAGCAGGCCGTATTTT.

In its sample, this clonotype was seen a few times. The rearrangement joins TRBV19 to TRBJ1-1, with 9 bases identical to TRBD1. The CDR3 has 18 residues. With 2 bases clipped from V and 3 bases from J, the junction kept 13 bases outside the gene matches. Germline loops: CDR1 LNHDA, CDR2 SQIVND (reference sequence). Here the CDR3 DNA reads TGTGCCAGTAGTATATCCGCTCCGGGACAGGGATGGTACACTGAAGCTTTCTTT. This encodes CASSISAPGQGWYTEAFF. The full variable domain, its missing parts supplied by reference TRBV19 and TRBJ1-1, is DGGITQSPKYLFRKEGQNVTLSCEQNLNHDAMYWYRQDPGQGLRLIYYSQIVNDFQKGDIAEGYSVSREKKESFPLTVTSAQKNPTAFYLCASSISAPGQGWYTEAFFGQGTRLTVV.